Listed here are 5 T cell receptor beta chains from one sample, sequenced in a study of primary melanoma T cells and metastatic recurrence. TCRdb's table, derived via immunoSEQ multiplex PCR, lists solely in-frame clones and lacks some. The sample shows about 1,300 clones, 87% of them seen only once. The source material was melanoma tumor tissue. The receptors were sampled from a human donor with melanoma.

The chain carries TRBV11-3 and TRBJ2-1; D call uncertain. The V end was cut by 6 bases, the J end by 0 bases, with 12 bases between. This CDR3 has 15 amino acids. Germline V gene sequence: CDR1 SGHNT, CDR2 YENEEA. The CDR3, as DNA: TGTGCCAGCAGACAAGGTTCTAGCTCCTACAATGAGCAGTTCTTC. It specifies CASRQGSSSYNEQFF.

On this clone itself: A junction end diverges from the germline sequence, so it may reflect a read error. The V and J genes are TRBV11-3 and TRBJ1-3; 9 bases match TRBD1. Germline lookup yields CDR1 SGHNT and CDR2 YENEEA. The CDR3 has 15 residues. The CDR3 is CASSEIQGARNTIYF. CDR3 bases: TGTGCCAGCAGCGAAATACAGGGGGCAAGAAACACTATATATTTT.

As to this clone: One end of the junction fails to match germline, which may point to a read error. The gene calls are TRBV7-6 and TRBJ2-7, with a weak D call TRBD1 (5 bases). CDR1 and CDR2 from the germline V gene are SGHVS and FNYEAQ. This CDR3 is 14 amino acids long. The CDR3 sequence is CASSLARQGYKQYF. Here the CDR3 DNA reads TGTGCCAGCAGCTTAGCCCGGCAGGGCTACAAGCAGTACTTC.

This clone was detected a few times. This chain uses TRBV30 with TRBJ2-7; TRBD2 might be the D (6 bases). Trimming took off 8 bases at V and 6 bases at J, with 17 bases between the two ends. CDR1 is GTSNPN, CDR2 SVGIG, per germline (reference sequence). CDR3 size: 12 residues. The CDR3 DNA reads TGTGCCAGGGACTCTCGGGGAGGCGAGCAGTACTTC. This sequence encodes CARDSRGGEQYF. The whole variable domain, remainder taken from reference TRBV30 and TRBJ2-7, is SQTIHQWPATLVQPVGSPLSLECTVEGTSNPNLYWYRQAAGRGLQLLFYSVGIGQISSEVPQNLSASRPQDRQFILSSKKLLLSDSGFYLCARDSRGGEQYFGPGTRLTVT.

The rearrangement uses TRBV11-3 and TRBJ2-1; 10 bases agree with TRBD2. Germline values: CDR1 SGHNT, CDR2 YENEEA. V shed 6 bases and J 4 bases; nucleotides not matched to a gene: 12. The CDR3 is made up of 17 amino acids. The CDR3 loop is CASSWTSGTGAYNEQFF. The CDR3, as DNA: TGTGCCAGCAGTTGGACTAGCGGTACCGGGGCATACAATGAGCAGTTCTTC.